The present T cell receptor beta chain was sequenced within a study of shared clonotypes between healthy human individuals. This clone was picked up a small number of times. Germline V gene lookup returns CDR1 MNHNY and CDR2 SVGAGI (reference sequence). After removal of 0 bases from V and 6 bases from J, the junction contained 1 base not matched to a gene. The CDR3 covers 13 residues. Authors' processing steps: ImmunoSEQ gave junction-only sequences without quality scores, so filtering differed. Libraries were prepared by immunoSEQ multiplex PCR; TCRdb keeps only in-frame clonotypes and omits some of them. V, J and clone size are those of that table, while D and trimming were read from the DNA. The profile shows roughly 760,000 clones, about 74% of them singletons.

This receptor was identified in a woman in her 30s in good health. The chain is built from TRBV6-6 and TRBJ1-1; 7 bases are a match to TRBD1. Sequenced input: memory CD4+ T cells sorted from blood. Documented subset: CD45RA-negative fraction. Here the CDR3 DNA reads TGTGCCAGCAGTTACTCCCAGGGGGCTGAAGCTTTCTTT. This gives the protein CASSYSQGAEAFF.